A selection of T cell receptor beta chains follows, all from one sample in a study of blood T cell repertoires in COVID-19. TCRdb keeps only in-frame clones here, not all; method: immunoSEQ multiplex PCR. The sample has about 40,000 clones; around 77% are singletons. Sequenced input: peripheral blood. The source of these receptors is a woman older than 75 with acute or convalescent COVID-19. CDR3s include the opening cysteine and the closing phenylalanine or tryptophan. A D gene is named only where the DNA matches it firmly. The size of a clone is reported for some rows only, either as once, few or many, or as a class for expanded clones.

cdr3_nt cdr3_aa j_call clone_size v_call d_call
TGTGCCAGCAGCCGGGGGAGGGCGGTCACCGGGGAGCTGTTTTTT CASSRGRAVTGELFF TRBJ2-2 - TRBV14 TRBD2
TGTGCCAGCAGGCAGACTAGCGGGAGTTTGGAGCAGTTCTTC CASRQTSGSLEQFF TRBJ2-1 - TRBV2 TRBD2
TGTGCCAGCAGACCGACTACGCTAGCCAAAAACATTCAGTACTTC CASRPTTLAKNIQYF TRBJ2-4 few TRBV2 -
TGTGCCAGCAGACAGGGTCCCAGGGACACTGAAGCTTTCTTT CASRQGPRDTEAFF TRBJ1-1 - TRBV9 -
TGTGCCAGCAGCACGAGGACTAGCGGGAGAGCTGCTCGGAATGAGCAGTTCTTC CASSTRTSGRAARNEQFF TRBJ2-1 - TRBV3-1/TRBV3-2 TRBD2
TGCAGTGCTAGAGGCCCCGGGGAGGCTTTCTTT CSARGPGEAFF TRBJ1-1 - TRBV20-1 -
TGTGCCAGCAGTTTAGGGACAGGGAAGCAGCCCCAGCATTTT CASSLGTGKQPQHF TRBJ1-5 once TRBV28 TRBD1
TGTGCCAGCAGCTTAGAGCGGTACCAGTCTGGAAACACCATATATTTT CASSLERYQSGNTIYF TRBJ1-3 - TRBV7-6 -
TGCGCCAGCCATCAGGGTGGAGGGTTCACCAACGAGCAGTACTTC CASHQGGGFTNEQYF TRBJ2-7 few TRBV5-1 -
TGTGCCAGCAGCCCCAGGGAATCGCAGCCCCAGCATTTT CASSPRESQPQHF TRBJ1-5 once TRBV6-5 -
TGTGCCTGGAGTCAGGCAGCCTCCAGCTATGGCTACACCTTC CAWSQAASSYGYTF TRBJ1-2 - TRBV30 -
TGTGCCAGCAGTGGTTGGACTAGCGGAAACCAAGAGACCCAGTACTTC CASSGWTSGNQETQYF TRBJ2-5 - TRBV7-6 TRBD2
TGTGCCAGCAGTGAACAGCCCCTTAGCGGGGAAATTTCTCTTGAGCAGTTCTTC CASSEQPLSGEISLEQFF TRBJ2-1 - TRBV6-1 TRBD2
TGCGCCAGCAGCCGCGGAGGGGCTGATGTTGGCTACACCTTC CASSRGGADVGYTF TRBJ1-2 - TRBV4-3 -